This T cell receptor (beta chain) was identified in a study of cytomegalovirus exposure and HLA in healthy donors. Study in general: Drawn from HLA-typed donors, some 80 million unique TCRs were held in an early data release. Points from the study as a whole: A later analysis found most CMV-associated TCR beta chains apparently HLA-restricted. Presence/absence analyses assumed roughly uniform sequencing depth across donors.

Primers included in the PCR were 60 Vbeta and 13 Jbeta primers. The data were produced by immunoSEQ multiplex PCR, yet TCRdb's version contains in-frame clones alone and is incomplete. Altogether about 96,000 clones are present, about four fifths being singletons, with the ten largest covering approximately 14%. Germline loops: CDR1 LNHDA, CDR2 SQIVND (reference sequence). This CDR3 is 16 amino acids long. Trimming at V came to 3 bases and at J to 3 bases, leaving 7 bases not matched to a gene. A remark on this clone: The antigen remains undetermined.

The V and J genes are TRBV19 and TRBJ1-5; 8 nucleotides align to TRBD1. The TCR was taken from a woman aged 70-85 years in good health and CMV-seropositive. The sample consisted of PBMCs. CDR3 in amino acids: CASSMSRTGLNQPQHF. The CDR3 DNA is TGTGCCAGTAGTATGTCCCGGACAGGGCTCAATCAGCCCCAGCATTTT.